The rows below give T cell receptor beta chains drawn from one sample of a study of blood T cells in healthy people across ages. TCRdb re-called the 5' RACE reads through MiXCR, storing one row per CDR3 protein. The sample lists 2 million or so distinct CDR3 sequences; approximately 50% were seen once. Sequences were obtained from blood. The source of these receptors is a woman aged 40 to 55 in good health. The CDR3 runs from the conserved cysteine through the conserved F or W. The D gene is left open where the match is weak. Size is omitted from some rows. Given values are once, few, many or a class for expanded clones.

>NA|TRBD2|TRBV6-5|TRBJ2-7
CASSYVAGGSYNEQYF
TGTGCCAGCAGTTACGTAGCGGGGGGCTCCTACAATGAGCAGTACTTC
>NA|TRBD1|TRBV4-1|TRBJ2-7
CASSHSQGAESEQYF
TGCGCCAGCAGCCATTCACAGGGGGCGGAGAGCGAGCAGTACTTC
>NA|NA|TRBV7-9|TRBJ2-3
CASSFGGLIPDTQYF
TGTGCCAGCAGCTTCGGGGGCCTCATCCCAGATACGCAGTATTTT
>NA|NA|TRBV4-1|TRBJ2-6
CASSHQGASGANVLTF
TGCGCCAGCAGCCACCAGGGAGCCTCTGGGGCCAACGTCCTGACTTTC
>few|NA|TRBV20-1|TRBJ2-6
CSARDLTTPSGANVLTF
TGCAGTGCTAGAGATCTCACTACCCCCTCTGGGGCCAACGTCCTGACTTTC
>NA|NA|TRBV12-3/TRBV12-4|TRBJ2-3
CASSLGRGARADTQYF
TGTGCCAGCAGTCTTGGACGCGGGGCGAGAGCAGATACGCAGTATTTT
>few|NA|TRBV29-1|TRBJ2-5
CSASGTEETQYF
TGCAGCGCTTCCGGGACCGAAGAGACCCAGTACTTC
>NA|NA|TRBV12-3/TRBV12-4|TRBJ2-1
CASSLGGELGEQFF
TGTGCCAGCAGTTTGGGCGGGGAGTTGGGTGAGCAGTTCTTC
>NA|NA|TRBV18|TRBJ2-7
CASAPPGNEQYF
TGTGCCAGCGCACCACCGGGAAACGAGCAGTACTTC
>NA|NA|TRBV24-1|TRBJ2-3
CATKAGKAGSDTQYF
TGTGCCACCAAGGCAGGAAAAGCAGGTTCAGATACGCAGTATTTT